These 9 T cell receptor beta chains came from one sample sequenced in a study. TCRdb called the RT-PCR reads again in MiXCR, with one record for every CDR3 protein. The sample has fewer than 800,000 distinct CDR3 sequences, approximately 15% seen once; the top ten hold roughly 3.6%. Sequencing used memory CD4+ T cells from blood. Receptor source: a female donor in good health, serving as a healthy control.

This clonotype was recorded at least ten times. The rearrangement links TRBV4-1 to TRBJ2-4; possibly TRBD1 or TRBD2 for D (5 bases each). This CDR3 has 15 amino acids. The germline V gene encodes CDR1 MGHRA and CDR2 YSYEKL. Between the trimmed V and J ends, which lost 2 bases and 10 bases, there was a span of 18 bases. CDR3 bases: TGCGCCAGCAGCCAACCGGGACGGAATACTATAATTCAGTACTTC. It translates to CASSQPGRNTIIQYF.

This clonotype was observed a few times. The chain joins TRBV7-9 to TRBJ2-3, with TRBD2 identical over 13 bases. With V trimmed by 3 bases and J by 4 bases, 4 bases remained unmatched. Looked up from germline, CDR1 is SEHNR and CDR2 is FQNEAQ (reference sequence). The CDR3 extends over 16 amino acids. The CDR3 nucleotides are TGTGCCAGCAGCTTTTCCGGGACTAGCGGGGCAGATACGCAGTATTTT. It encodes CASSFSGTSGADTQYF.

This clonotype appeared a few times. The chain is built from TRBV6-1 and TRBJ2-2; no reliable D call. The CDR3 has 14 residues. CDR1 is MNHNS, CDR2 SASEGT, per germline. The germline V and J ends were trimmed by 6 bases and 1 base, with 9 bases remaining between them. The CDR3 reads CASRATRNTGELFF. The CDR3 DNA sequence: TGTGCCAGCAGGGCGACAAGGAACACCGGGGAGCTGTTTTTT.

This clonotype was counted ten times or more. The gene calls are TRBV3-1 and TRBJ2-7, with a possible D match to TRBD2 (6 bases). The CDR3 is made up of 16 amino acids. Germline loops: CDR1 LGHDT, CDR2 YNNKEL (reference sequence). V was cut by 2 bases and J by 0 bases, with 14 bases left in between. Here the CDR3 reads CASSQQAYGSSYEQYF. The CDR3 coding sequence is TGTGCCAGCAGCCAACAAGCTTACGGGAGCTCCTACGAGCAGTACTTC.

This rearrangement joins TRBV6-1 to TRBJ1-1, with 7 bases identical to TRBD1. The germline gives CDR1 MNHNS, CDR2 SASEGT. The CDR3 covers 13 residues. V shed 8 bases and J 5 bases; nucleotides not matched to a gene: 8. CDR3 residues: CASARGPRTEAFF. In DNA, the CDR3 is TGTGCCAGCGCGAGGGGGCCGCGTACTGAAGCTTTCTTT.

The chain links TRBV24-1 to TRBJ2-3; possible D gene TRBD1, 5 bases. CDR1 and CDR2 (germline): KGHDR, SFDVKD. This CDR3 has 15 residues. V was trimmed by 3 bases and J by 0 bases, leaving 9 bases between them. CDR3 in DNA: TGTGCCACCAGTGATCCCGACAGAAGCACAGATACGCAGTATTTT. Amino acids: CATSDPDRSTDTQYF.

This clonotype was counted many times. CDR3 DNA sequence: TGTGCCAGCAGCTTAAAAGCGGGCCGGAATGAGCAGTTCTTC. Protein sequence: CASSLKAGRNEQFF. V usage is TRBV7-2 and J usage is TRBJ2-1, with D maybe TRBD2 (6 bases). V gave up 2 bases and J gave up 7 bases, with 12 bases separating them. Germline V gene lookup returns CDR1 SGHTA and CDR2 FQGNSA. This CDR3 spans 14 amino acids.

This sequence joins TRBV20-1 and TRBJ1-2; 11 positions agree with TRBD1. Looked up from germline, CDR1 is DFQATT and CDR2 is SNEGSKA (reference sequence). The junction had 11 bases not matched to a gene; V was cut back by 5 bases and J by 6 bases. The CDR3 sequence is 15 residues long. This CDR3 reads CSAHGQGARTNGYTF. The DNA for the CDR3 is TGCAGTGCTCATGGACAGGGGGCGCGTACGAATGGCTACACCTTC.

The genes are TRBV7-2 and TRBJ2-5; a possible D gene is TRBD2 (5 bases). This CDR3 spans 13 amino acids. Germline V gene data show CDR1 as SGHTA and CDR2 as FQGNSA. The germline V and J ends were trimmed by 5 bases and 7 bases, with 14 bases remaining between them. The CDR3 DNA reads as TGTGCCAGCAGCCTCGAGGGTTCGGGGACCCAGTACTTC. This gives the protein CASSLEGSGTQYF.